The 15 T cell receptor beta chains below come from one sample, sequenced in a study of blood T cell repertoires in COVID-19. TCRdb's table, derived via immunoSEQ multiplex PCR, lists solely in-frame clones and lacks some. The data hold hundreds of thousands of clones, with around 86% observed a single time. Specimen: peripheral blood. The receptors stem from a woman aged 25 to 39 who had recovered from COVID-19.

This sequence joins TRBV18 and TRBJ1-2, with D maybe TRBD1 (5 bases). From germline, CDR1 is KGHSH and CDR2 LQKENI. CDR3 size: 13 residues. V lost 3 bases to trimming and J lost 3 bases, with 8 bases between them. In DNA, the CDR3 is TGTGCCAGCTCACCCCAGGGTGACTATGGCTACACCTTC. Translation gives CASSPQGDYGYTF.

The J gene is TRBJ1-1, the V gene TRBV28; TRBD1 matches at 9 bases. The CDR3 is made up of 15 amino acids. After removal of 0 bases from V and 1 base from J, the junction contained 0 bases not matched to a gene. The germline gives CDR1 MDHEN, CDR2 SYDVKM. CDR3 residues: CASSLWDRGNTEAFF. The CDR3 DNA reads TGTGCCAGCAGTTTATGGGACAGGGGGAACACTGAAGCTTTCTTT.

The gene calls are TRBV5-4 and TRBJ2-2; 7 nucleotides match TRBD2. The J segment lost 2 bases and the V segment lost 6 bases, leaving 4 bases of the junction unmatched. From germline, CDR1 is SGHNT and CDR2 YYREEE (reference sequence). The CDR3 extends over 14 amino acids. CDR3 sequence: CASNAGVNTGELFF. The CDR3 DNA is TGTGCCAGCAACGCGGGGGTCAACACCGGGGAGCTGTTTTTT.

The CDR3 DNA follows: TGTGCCTGGAGTGTACTGGAAAAACTGTTTTTT. As protein: CAWSVLEKLFF. The rearrangement links TRBV30 to TRBJ1-4; no clear D. The germline V gene encodes CDR1 GTSNPN and CDR2 SVGIG (reference sequence). V gave up 0 bases and J gave up 8 bases, with 4 bases separating them. This CDR3 spans 11 amino acids.

This clone was detected only once. The chain combines TRBV7-2 with TRBJ2-2; TRBD1 aligns across 8 bases. This CDR3 comprises 17 residues. Germline assignment: CDR1 SGHTA and CDR2 FQGNSA. V shed 5 bases, J shed 5 bases, and the junction held 13 bases outside the gene matches. As DNA, the CDR3 is TGTGCCAGCAGCGCACCTTCGCAGGGGGCGGGTACCGGGGAGCTGTTTTTT. Residues: CASSAPSQGAGTGELFF.

The rearrangement uses TRBV15 and TRBJ2-1; D might be TRBD1 (5 bases). Germline V gene lookup returns CDR1 LNHNV and CDR2 YYDKDF (reference sequence). This CDR3 region has 15 residues. V gave up 1 base and J gave up 15 bases, with 22 bases separating them. The CDR3 bases are TGTGCCACCAGCAGAGGCTCCCCAGATCTTACGCAGGGGTTCTTC. Translating gives CATSRGSPDLTQGFF.

The chain employs TRBV5-6 and TRBJ2-5, with no clear D. With 2 bases removed from V and 2 bases from J, the gap between germline ends came to 10 bases. Germline values: CDR1 SGHDT, CDR2 YYEEEE. The CDR3 spans 14 residues. DNA of the CDR3: TGTGCCAGCAGCTTAATGGCGGATCAAGAGACCCAGTACTTC. Amino acids: CASSLMADQETQYF. Using reference TRBV5-6 and TRBJ2-5 for the parts outside the CDR3, the full variable domain is DAGVTQSPTHLIKTRGQQVTLRCSPKSGHDTVSWYQQALGQGPQFIFQYYEEEERQRGNFPDRFSGHQFPNYSSELNVNALLLGDSALYLCASSLMADQETQYFGPGTRLLVL.

This clone was observed many times. The V and J genes are TRBV9 and TRBJ2-7; 10 bases match TRBD1. Germline assignment: CDR1 SGDLS and CDR2 YYNGEE. V trimming: 2 bases; J trimming: 6 bases; junction bases outside the gene matches: 8. The CDR3 spans 15 residues. The CDR3 nucleotides are TGTGCCAGCAGCGTTACCGGGACAGGGGAAGGCGAGCAGTACTTC. Its translation is CASSVTGTGEGEQYF.

The genes are TRBV2 and TRBJ1-1; weak D call: TRBD1 (6 bases). The germline V gene has CDR1 SNHLY and CDR2 FYNNEI. The ends were cut back, 2 bases at V and 3 bases at J, with 7 bases in the middle. This CDR3 has 13 residues. CDR3 protein: CASSERQDTEAFF. The CDR3 region has the DNA TGTGCCAGCAGTGAAAGACAGGACACTGAAGCTTTCTTT.

The chain is built from TRBV24-1 and TRBJ1-1; a weak D match, TRBD1 (5 bases). Germline values: CDR1 KGHDR, CDR2 SFDVKD. The CDR3 runs to 15 residues. V lost 5 bases and J lost 3, with 15 bases in between. CDR3 nucleotides: TGTGCCACCAGTGGGAGGGGCAGCCTGGACACTGAAGCTTTCTTT. Amino acids: CATSGRGSLDTEAFF.

The chain is built from TRBV2 and TRBJ2-2, with a tentative D call TRBD2 (6 bases). The V gene's germline CDR1 is SNHLY and CDR2 FYNNEI. This CDR3 has 16 amino acids. With 1 base removed from V and 5 bases from J, the gap between germline ends came to 14 bases. For the CDR3, the DNA is TGTGCCAGCAGTGAAGAGATTAGGGGAGGAACCGGGGAGCTGTTTTTT. Amino acid sequence: CASSEEIRGGTGELFF.

The chain links TRBV6-5 to TRBJ1-1; 8 nucleotides line up with TRBD1. With 7 bases clipped from V and 11 bases from J, the junction kept 12 bases outside the gene matches. CDR1 and CDR2 (germline): MNHEY, SVGAGI. The length of the CDR3 is 13 residues. The CDR3 protein is CASNTQGEDSAFF. The CDR3 region has the DNA TGTGCCAGCAATACACAGGGGGAAGACAGCGCTTTCTTT.

This clone appeared a few times. The gene calls are TRBV7-9 and TRBJ1-2; maybe TRBD1 (5 bases). In germline, CDR1 is SEHNR, CDR2 FQNEAQ (reference sequence). Trimming pared 1 base from V and 3 bases from J, leaving 6 bases between. The length of the CDR3 is 13 residues. The CDR3 region is CASSLGGDYGYTF. CDR3 nucleotides: TGTGCCAGCAGCTTAGGGGGGGACTATGGCTACACCTTC. The complete variable domain, with remaining parts taken from reference TRBV7-9 and TRBJ1-2, reads DTGVSQNPRHKITKRGQNVTFRCDPISEHNRLYWYRQTLGQGPEFLTYFQNEAQLEKSRLLSDRFSAERPKGSFSTLEIQRTEQGDSAMYLCASSLGGDYGYTFGSGTRLTVV.

The genes are TRBV5-4 and TRBJ2-1, with D possibly TRBD2 on 6 matching bases. Deletions cut 4 bases from V and 6 bases from J, with 14 bases between. This CDR3 region has 14 residues. Germline loops: CDR1 SGHNT, CDR2 YYREEE (reference sequence). This chain's CDR3 is CASSRDLATNEQFF. In DNA, the CDR3 is TGTGCCAGCAGCCGGGACCTAGCGACCAATGAGCAGTTCTTC.

The chain is built from TRBV11-2 and TRBJ2-3; weak D call: TRBD2 (5 bases). The length of the CDR3 is 12 residues. Germline V gene lookup returns CDR1 SGHAT and CDR2 FQNNGV. Trimming took off 5 bases at V and 6 bases at J, with 9 bases between the two ends. The DNA for the CDR3 is TGTGCCAGCAGCCCACCGGGGGATACGCAGTATTTT. Its protein is CASSPPGDTQYF.